The TCR beta chain under discussion was sequenced for a study of blood T cells in healthy people across ages. The use of a sample-barcoded 5' primer and a J-beta primer mix characterized a second PCR of roughly 6 to 12 cycles. TCRdb called the 5' RACE reads again in MiXCR, with one record for every CDR3 protein. The sample lists over a million distinct CDR3 sequences; approximately 59% were seen once. Germline CDR1 and CDR2: SGHTA and FQGNSA. The CDR3 sequence is 15 residues long. J lost 9 bases, V lost 6 bases, and 15 bases had no gene match. The sample was blood. The TCR sequence derives from a man between 18 and 29 years old in good health. The chain employs TRBV7-2 and TRBJ2-7, with 9 bases matching TRBD2. The CDR3 region has the DNA TGTGCCAGCAGGAAAGGTGGCGGGGGGGTCGGCGGGCAGTACTTC. This codes for CASRKGGGGVGGQYF.